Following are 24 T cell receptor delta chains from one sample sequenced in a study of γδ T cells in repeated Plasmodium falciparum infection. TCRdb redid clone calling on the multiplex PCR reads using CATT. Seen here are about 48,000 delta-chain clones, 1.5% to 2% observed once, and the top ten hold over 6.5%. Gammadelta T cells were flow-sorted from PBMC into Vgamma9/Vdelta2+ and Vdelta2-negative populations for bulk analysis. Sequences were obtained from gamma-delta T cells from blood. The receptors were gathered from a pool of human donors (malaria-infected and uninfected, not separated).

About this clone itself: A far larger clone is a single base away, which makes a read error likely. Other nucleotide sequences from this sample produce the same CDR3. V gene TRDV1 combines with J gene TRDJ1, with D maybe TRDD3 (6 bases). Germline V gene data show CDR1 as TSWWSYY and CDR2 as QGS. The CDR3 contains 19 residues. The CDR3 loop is CALGVPTATEGIGRTKLIF. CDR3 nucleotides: TGTGCCCTTGGGGTCCCCACCGCTACGGAAGGGATAGGGAGAACTAAACTCATCTTT.

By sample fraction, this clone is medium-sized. The CDR3 bases are TGTGCCTGTGACGGGTTGGATACGCCCCGGATAGGCACTTCGCTAGCCGATAAACTCATCTTT. Its protein product is CACDGLDTPRIGTSLADKLIF. The J gene is TRDJ1, the V gene TRDV2; 7 bases are shared with TRDD3. Germline CDR1 is GEAIGNYY and CDR2 is EKD. There are 21 residues in the CDR3. The V and J ends lost 3 bases and 3 bases, in that order; junction bases with no gene match: 27.

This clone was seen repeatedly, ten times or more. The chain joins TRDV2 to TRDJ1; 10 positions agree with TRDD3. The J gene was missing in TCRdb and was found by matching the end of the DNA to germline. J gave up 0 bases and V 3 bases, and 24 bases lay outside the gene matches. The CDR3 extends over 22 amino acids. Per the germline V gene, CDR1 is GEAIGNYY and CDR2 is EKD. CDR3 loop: CACDSVRLSRGIRPMYTDKLIF. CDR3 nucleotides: TGTGCCTGTGACTCCGTCAGGTTATCCCGGGGGATACGCCCGATGTACACCGATAAACTCATCTTT.

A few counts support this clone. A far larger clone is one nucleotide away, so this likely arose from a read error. CDR3 nucleotide sequence: TGTGCCTGTGACACCCTGGGAGGCCGGTACACCGATAAACTCATCTTT. Translated: CACDTLGGRYTDKLIF. The chain couples TRDV2 to TRDJ1; D is perhaps TRDD3 (5 bases). The J gene was not available in TCRdb and was assigned here by matching the DNA to germline segments. V was pared by 0 bases and J by 0 bases, with 13 bases between. The V gene's germline CDR1 is GEAIGNYY and CDR2 EKD. This CDR3 has 16 amino acids.

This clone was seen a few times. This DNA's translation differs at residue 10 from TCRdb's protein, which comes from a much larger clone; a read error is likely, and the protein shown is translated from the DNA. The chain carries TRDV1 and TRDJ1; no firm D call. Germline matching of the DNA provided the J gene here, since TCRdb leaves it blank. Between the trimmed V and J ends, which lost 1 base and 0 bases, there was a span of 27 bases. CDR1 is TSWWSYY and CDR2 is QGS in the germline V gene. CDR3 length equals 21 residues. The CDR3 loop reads CALGEHPRRALYNRYTDKLIF. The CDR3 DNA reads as TGTGCTCTTGGGGAACATCCTCGGCGGGCCCTGTACAACCGGTACACCGATAAACTCATCTTT.

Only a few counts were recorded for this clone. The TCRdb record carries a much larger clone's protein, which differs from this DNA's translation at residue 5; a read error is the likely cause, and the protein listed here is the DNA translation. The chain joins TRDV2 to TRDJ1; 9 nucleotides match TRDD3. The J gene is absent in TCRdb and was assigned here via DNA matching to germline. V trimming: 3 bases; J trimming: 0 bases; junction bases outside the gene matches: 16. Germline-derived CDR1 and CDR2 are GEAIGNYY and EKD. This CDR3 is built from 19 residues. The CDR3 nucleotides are TGTGCCTGTGACCCTCTAACTGGGGGACAGACTGAGTACACCGATAAACTCATCTTT. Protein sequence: CACDPLTGGQTEYTDKLIF.

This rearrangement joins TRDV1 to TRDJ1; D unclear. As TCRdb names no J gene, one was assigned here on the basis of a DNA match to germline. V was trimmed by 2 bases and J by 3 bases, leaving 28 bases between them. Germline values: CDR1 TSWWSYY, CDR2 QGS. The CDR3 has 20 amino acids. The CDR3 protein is CALGEIGPYGNGHQADKLIF. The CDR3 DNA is TGTGCTCTTGGGGAAATAGGGCCCTATGGCAACGGCCACCAAGCCGATAAACTCATCTTT.

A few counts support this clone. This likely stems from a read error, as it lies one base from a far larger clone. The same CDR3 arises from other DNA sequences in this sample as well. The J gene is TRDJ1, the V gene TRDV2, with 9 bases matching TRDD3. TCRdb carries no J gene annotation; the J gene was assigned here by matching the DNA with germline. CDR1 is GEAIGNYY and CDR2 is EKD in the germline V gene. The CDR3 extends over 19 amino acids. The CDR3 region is CACDIVLGDGSGVTDKLIF. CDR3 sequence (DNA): TGTGCCTGCGACATCGTACTGGGGGACGGCTCGGGAGTCACCGATAAACTCATCTTT.

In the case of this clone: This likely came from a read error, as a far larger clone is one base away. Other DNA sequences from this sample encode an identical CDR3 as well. The CDR3 is CALGELSYNVLLGDAYTDKLIF. In DNA, the CDR3 is TGTGCCCTTGGGGAACTAAGCTACAACGTCTTACTGGGGGATGCTTACACCGATAAACTCATCTTT. V and J are TRDV1 and TRDJ1, with 10 positions matching TRDD3. Germline V CDR1 and CDR2: TSWWSYY, QGS. CDR3 length: 22 amino acids.

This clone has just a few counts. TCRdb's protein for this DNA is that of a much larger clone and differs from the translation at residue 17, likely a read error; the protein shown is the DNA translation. The CDR3 nucleotides read TGTGCTCTTGGGGAACTAAAATGGGGGATGTCCGACACCGATAAACTCACCTTT. It yields the protein CALGELKWGMSDTDKLTF. The V call is TRDV1, the J call TRDJ1; TRDD3 aligns across 8 bases. The CDR3 is 18 residues long. Germline-derived CDR1 and CDR2 are TSWWSYY and QGS.

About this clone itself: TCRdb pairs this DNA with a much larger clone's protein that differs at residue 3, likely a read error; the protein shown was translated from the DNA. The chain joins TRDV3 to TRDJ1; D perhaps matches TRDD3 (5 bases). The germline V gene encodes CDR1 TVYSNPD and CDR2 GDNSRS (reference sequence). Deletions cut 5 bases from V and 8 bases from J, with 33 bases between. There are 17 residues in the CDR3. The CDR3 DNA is TGTGCCCCCCGCCCATTCCCACAGGGGACTCATGGAGGGAAACTCATCTTT. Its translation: CAPRPFPQGTHGGKLIF.

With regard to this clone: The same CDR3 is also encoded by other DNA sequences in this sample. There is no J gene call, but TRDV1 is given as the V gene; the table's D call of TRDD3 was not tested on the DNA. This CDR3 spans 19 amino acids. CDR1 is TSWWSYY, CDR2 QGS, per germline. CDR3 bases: TGTGCTCTCGGGGAAATATGGTTCCCCCGAAATACTTACACCGATAAGCTCATCTTT. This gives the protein CALGEIWFPRNTYTDKLIF.

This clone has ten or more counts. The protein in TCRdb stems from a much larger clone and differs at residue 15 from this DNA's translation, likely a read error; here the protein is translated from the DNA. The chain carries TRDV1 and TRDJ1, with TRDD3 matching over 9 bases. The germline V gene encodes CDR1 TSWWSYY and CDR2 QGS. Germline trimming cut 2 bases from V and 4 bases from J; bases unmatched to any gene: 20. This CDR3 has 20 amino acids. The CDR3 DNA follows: TGTGCTCTTGGGGAAGGAGCGCCTTTACGTCCGGGGGATACAGGCGATAAACTCATCTTT. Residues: CALGEGAPLRPGDTGDKLIF.

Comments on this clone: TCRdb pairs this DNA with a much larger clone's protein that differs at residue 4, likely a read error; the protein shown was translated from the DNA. The CDR3 loop is CALAPTPSEGIREIRELIF. The CDR3 region has the DNA TGTGCTCTTGCCCCGACCCCCTCAGAGGGGATACGCGAGATCCGGGAACTCATCTTT. The chain is built from TRDV1 and TRDJ1; TRDD3 agrees at 9 bases. Here the J gene was assigned by germline matching of the DNA, as TCRdb has none. CDR3 size: 19 residues. The germline V gene encodes CDR1 TSWWSYY and CDR2 QGS. V shed 7 bases, J shed 9 bases, and the junction held 27 bases outside the gene matches.

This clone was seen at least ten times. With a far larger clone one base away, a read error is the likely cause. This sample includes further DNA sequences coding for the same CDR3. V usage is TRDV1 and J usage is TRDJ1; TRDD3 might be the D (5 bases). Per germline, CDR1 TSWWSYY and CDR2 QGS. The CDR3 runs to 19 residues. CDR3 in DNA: TGTGCCCTTGGGGAACTAGGGGGTACAGAGTCTTACCCTTGGGATAAACTCATCTTT. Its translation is CALGELGGTESYPWDKLIF.

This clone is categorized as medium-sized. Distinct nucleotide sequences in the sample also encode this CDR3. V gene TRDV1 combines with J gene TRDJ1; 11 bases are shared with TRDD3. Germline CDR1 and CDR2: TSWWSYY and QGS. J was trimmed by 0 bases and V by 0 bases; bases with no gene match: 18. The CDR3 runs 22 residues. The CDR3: CALGELRPILGDTRTNTDKLIF. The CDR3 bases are TGTGCTCTTGGGGAACTAAGACCCATTCTGGGGGATACCCGTACTAACACCGATAAACTCATCTTT.

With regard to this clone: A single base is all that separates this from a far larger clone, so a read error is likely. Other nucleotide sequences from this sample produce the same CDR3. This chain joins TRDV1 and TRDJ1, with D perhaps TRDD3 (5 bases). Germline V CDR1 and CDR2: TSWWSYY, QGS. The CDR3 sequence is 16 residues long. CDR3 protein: CALGEAETADTDKLIF. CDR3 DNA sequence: TGCGCTCTTGGGGAAGCGGAGACGGCTGACACCGATAAACTCATCTTT.

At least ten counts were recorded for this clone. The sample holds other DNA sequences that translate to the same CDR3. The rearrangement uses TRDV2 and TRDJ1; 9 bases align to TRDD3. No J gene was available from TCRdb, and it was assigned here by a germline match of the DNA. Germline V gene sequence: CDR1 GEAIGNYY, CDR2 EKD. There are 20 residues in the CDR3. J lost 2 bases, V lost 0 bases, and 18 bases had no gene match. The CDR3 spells CACDTGVAGDTRVSTDKLIF. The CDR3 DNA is TGTGCCTGTGACACCGGGGTCGCTGGGGATACGCGGGTTAGTACCGATAAACTCATCTTT.

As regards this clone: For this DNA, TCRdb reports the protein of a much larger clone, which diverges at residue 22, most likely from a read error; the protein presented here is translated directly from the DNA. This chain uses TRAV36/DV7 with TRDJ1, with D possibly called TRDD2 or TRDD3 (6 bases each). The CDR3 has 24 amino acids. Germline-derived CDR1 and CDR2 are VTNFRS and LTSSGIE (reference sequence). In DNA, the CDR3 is TGTGCTGTGGAGGTTCAGAATCCTACCCCGGCCTTGATGGGGGTCTATATGTACACCGATAAACCCATCTTT. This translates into CAVEVQNPTPALMGVYMYTDKPIF.

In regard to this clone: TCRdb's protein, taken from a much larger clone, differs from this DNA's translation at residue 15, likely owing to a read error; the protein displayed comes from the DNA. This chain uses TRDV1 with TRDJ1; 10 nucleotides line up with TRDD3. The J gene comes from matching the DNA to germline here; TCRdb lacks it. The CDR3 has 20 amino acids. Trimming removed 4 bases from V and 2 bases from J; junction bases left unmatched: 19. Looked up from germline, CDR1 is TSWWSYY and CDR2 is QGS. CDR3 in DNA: TGTGCTCTTGGGGGATCTAAGTACTGGGGGATCAGATTTCAGACCGATAAACTCATCTTT. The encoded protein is CALGGSKYWGIRFQTDKLIF.

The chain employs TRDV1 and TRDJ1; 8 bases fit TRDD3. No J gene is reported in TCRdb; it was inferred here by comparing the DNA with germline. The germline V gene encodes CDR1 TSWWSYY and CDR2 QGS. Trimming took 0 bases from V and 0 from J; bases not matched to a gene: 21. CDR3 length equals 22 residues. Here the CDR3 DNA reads TGTGCTCTTGGGGAACTTTGCCATCCCAGGGGGATAAAGGCTAGGGACACCGATAAACTCATCTTT. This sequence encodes CALGELCHPRGIKARDTDKLIF.

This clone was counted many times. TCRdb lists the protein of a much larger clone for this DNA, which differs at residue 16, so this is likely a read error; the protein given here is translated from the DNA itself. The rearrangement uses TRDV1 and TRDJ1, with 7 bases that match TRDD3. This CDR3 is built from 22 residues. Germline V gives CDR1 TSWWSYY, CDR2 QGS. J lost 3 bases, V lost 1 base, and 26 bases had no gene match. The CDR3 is CALGEQSRWLGSYWGSPDKLIF. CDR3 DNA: TGTGCTCTTGGGGAACAAAGTCGATGGTTGGGTTCATACTGGGGATCACCCGATAAACTCATCTTT.

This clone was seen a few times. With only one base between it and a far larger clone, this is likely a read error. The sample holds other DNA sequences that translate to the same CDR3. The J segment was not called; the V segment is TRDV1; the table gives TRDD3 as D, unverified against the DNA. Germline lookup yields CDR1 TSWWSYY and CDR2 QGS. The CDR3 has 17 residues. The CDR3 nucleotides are TGTGCCCTTGGGGAACAACTCCTACGGTCTGGGGGATCGCGTCTCATCTTT. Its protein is CALGEQLLRSGGSRLIF.

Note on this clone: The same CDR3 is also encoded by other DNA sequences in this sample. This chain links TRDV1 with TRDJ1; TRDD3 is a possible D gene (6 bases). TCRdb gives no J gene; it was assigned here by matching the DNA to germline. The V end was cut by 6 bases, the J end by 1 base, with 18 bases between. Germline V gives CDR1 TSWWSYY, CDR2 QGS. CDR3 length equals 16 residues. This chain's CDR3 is CALGPLGPHFTDKLIF. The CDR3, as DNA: TGTGCTCTTGGACCTCTGGGGCCTCATTTCACCGATAAACTCATCTTT.